This TCR beta chain was documented in a study of cytomegalovirus exposure and HLA in healthy donors. V shed 5 bases, J shed 8 bases, and the junction held 11 bases outside the gene matches. This CDR3 has 14 residues. CDR1 SEHNR and CDR2 FQNEAQ come from the germline V gene (reference sequence). This clone has just a few counts. PCR was performed using 60 Vbeta and 13 Jbeta primers. In the authors' workflow: An analysis that came later counted some 80 million unique TCR beta chains, 10 million to 11 million shared. The data were produced by immunoSEQ multiplex PCR, yet TCRdb's version contains in-frame clones alone and is incomplete. That table gives V, J and clone size, and the DNA gave D and trimming. The sample shows some 120,000 clones, about 82% of them seen only once.

The gene calls are TRBV7-9 and TRBJ1-2; 7 bases are shared with TRBD1. Sequencing was done on a sample of PBMCs. This clonotype was obtained from a man in his forties or fifties in good health and CMV-seronegative. The CDR3 loop reads CASSPTGTSRGYTF. The CDR3 DNA follows: TGTGCCAGCAGCCCGACAGGGACATCGCGGGGCTACACCTTC.